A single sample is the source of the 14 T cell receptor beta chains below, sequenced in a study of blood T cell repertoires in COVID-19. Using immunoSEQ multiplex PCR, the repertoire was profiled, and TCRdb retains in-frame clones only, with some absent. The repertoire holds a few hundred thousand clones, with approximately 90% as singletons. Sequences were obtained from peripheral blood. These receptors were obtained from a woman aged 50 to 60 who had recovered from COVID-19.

The CDR3 bases are TGTGCCAGCAGTACCGGACAGGGGGCAACTAATGAAAAACTGTTTTTT. This codes for CASSTGQGATNEKLFF. The chain recombines TRBV6-6 with TRBJ1-4, with TRBD1 matching 10 bases. The J segment lost 0 bases and the V segment lost 5 bases, leaving 3 bases of the junction unmatched. Germline assignment: CDR1 MNHNY and CDR2 SVGAGI (reference sequence). The CDR3 is made up of 16 amino acids.

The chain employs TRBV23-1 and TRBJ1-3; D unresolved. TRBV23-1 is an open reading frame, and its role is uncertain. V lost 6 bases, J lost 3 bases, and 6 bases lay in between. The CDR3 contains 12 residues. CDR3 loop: CASSLCGNTIYF. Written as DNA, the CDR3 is TGCGCCAGCAGCCTATGTGGAAACACCATATATTTT.

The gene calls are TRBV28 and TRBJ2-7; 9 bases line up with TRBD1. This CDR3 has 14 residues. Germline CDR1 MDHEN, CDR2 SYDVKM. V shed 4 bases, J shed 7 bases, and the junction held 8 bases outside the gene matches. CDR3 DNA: TGTGCCAGCAGTTCTTATTGGACAGGGGTGGAGCAGTACTTC. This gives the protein CASSSYWTGVEQYF.

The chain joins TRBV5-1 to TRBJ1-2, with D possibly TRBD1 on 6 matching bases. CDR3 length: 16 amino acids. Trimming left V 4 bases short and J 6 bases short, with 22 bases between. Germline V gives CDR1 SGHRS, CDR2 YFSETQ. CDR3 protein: CASSIGQFTASHGYTF. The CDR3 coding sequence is TGCGCCAGCAGCATCGGACAGTTTACCGCCTCCCATGGCTACACCTTC.

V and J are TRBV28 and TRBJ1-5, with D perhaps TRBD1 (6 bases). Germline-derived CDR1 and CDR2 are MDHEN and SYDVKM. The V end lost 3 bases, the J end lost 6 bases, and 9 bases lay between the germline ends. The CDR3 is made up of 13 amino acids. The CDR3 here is CASSFRGGQPQHF. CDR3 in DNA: TGTGCCAGCAGTTTCAGGGGCGGTCAGCCCCAGCATTTT.

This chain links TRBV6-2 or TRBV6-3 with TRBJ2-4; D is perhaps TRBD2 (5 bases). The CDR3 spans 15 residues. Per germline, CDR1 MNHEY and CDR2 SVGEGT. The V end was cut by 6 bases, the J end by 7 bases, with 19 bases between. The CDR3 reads CASSLLPDAGNIQYF. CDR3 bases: TGTGCCAGCAGCCTACTACCCGACGCGGGTAACATTCAGTACTTC.

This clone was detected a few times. The CDR3 sequence: CASSPVGANTGELFF. CDR3 nucleotides: TGTGCCAGCAGCCCTGTTGGAGCGAACACCGGGGAGCTGTTTTTT. The chain employs TRBV11-3 and TRBJ2-2; D remains ambiguous. This CDR3 spans 15 amino acids. Germline V gene data show CDR1 as SGHNT and CDR2 as YENEEA. Trimming removed 5 bases at V and 0 bases at J, with 10 bases between.

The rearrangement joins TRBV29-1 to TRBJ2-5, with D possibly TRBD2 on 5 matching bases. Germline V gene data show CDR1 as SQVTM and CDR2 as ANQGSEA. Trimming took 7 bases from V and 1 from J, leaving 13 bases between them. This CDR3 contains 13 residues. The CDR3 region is CSAGGGPQETQYF. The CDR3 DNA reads TGCAGCGCCGGAGGTGGACCCCAAGAGACCCAGTACTTC. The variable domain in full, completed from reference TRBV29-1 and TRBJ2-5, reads SAVISQKPSRDICQRGTSLTIQCQVDSQVTMMFWYRQQPGQSLTLIATANQGSEATYESGFVIDKFPISRPNLTFSTLTVSNMSPEDSSIYLCSAGGGPQETQYFGPGTRLLVL.

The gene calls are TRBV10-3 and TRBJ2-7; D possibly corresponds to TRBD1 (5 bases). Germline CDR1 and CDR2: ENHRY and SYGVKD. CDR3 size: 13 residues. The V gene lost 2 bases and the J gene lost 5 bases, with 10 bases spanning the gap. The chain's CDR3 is CAISEGRQNEQYF. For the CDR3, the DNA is TGTGCCATCAGTGAGGGTCGACAGAACGAGCAGTACTTC.

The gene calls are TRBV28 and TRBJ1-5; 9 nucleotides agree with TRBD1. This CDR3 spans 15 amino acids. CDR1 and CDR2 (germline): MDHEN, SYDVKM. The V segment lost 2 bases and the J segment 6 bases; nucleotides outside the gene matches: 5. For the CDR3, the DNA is TGTGCCAGCAGTTTACCGGGACAGGGTGTTCAGCCCCAGCATTTT. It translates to CASSLPGQGVQPQHF.

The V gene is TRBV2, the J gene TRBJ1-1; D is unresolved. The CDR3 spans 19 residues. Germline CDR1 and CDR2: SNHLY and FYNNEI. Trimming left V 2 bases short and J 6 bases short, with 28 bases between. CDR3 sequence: CASSETTPSDHPLTAEAFF. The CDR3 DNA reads TGTGCCAGCAGTGAAACAACGCCCAGCGATCACCCCTTGACGGCTGAAGCTTTCTTT. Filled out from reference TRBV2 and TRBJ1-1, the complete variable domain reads EPEVTQTPSHQVTQMGQEVILRCVPISNHLYFYWYRQILGQKVEFLVSFYNNEISEKSEIFDDQFSVERPDGSNFTLKIRSTKLEDSAMYFCASSETTPSDHPLTAEAFFGQGTRLTVV.

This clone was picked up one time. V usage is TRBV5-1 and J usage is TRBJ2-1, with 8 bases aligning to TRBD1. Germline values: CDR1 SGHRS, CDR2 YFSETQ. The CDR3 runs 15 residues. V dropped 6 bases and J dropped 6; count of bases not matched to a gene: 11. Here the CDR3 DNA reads TGCGCCAGCAAGTTATCGGGACAGGTCGCCAATGAGCAGTTCTTC. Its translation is CASKLSGQVANEQFF.

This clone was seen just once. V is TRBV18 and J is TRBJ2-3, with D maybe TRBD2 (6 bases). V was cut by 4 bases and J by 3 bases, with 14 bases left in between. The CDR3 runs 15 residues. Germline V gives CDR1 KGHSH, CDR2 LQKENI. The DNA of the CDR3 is TGTGCCAGCTCACAAGGACTGGAGGGAACAGATACGCAGTATTTT. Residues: CASSQGLEGTDTQYF.

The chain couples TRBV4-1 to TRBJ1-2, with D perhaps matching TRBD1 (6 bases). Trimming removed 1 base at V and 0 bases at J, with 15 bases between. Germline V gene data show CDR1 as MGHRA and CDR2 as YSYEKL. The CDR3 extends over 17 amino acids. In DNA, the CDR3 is TGCGCCAGCAGCCAAGTTGCAGGGGAGTACTCTAACTATGGCTACACCTTC. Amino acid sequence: CASSQVAGEYSNYGYTF.